A selection of T cell receptor beta chains follows, all from one sample in a study of post-analysis software for immune sequencing data. TCRdb processed the PCR reads anew with MiXCR; each CDR3 protein has one entry. The data contain roughly 150,000 distinct CDR3 sequences, under 40% of them singletons. The source material was blood, sampled after autologous hematopoietic stem cell transplantation. These receptor sequences come from a girl aged 10-17 years with multiple sclerosis. The CDR3 runs from the conserved cysteine through the conserved F or W. The order of the fields is D gene, J gene, clone size, V gene, CDR3 protein, CDR3 DNA. A D gene is named only where the DNA matches it firmly. The size entry is marked missing in some rows and otherwise reads once, few, many or a size class.

d_gene: TRBD1
j_gene: TRBJ2-3
abundance: -
v_gene: TRBV29-1
CDR3aa: CSVEGAGGTGTQYF
CDR3nt: TGCAGTGTTGAAGGGGCAGGGGGCACAGGTACGCAGTATTTT

d_gene: TRBD2
j_gene: TRBJ2-1
abundance: few
v_gene: TRBV12-3/TRBV12-4
CDR3aa: CASSPVAGNEQFF
CDR3nt: TGTGCCAGCAGTCCCGTAGCGGGAAATGAGCAGTTCTTC

d_gene: -
j_gene: TRBJ2-5
abundance: -
v_gene: TRBV6-5
CDR3aa: CASSPRGQETQYF
CDR3nt: TGTGCCAGCAGCCCCCGGGGGCAAGAGACCCAGTACTTC

d_gene: -
j_gene: TRBJ2-2
abundance: few
v_gene: TRBV27
CDR3aa: CASSLRVQVGTGELFF
CDR3nt: TGTGCCAGCAGTTTACGGGTGCAGGTGGGAACCGGGGAGCTGTTTTTT

d_gene: -
j_gene: TRBJ2-7
abundance: -
v_gene: TRBV7-8
CDR3aa: CASSLAHRDYEQYF
CDR3nt: TGTGCCAGCAGCTTAGCGCACAGGGACTACGAGCAGTACTTC

d_gene: -
j_gene: TRBJ1-1
abundance: -
v_gene: TRBV20-1
CDR3aa: CSAQKLGRTMNTEAFF
CDR3nt: TGCAGTGCCCAAAAGCTTGGGCGGACCATGAACACTGAAGCTTTCTTT

d_gene: TRBD2
j_gene: TRBJ2-1
abundance: few
v_gene: TRBV7-3
CDR3aa: CASSPPGLDNEQFF
CDR3nt: TGTGCCAGCAGCCCGCCGGGACTAGACAATGAGCAGTTCTTC

d_gene: -
j_gene: TRBJ1-6
abundance: -
v_gene: TRBV20-1
CDR3aa: CSAPLTRSGYYNSPLHF
CDR3nt: TGCAGTGCTCCCCTCACCCGTTCAGGGTATTATAATTCACCCCTCCACTTT

d_gene: TRBD2
j_gene: TRBJ2-7
abundance: -
v_gene: TRBV5-6
CDR3aa: CASSPTSGVYNEQYF
CDR3nt: TGTGCCAGCAGCCCAACTAGCGGGGTTTACAATGAGCAGTACTTC

d_gene: TRBD2
j_gene: TRBJ2-3
abundance: -
v_gene: TRBV19
CDR3aa: CASTTTSGVTDTQYF
CDR3nt: TGTGCCAGTACCACGACTAGCGGGGTCACAGATACGCAGTATTTT

d_gene: TRBD1
j_gene: TRBJ2-7
abundance: -
v_gene: TRBV5-1
CDR3aa: CASSAGTGGYEQYF
CDR3nt: TGCGCCAGCAGCGCCGGGACAGGGGGCTACGAGCAGTACTTC

d_gene: TRBD2
j_gene: TRBJ2-7
abundance: -
v_gene: TRBV29-1
CDR3aa: CSASFGGRDYEQYF
CDR3nt: TGCAGCGCCTCCTTTGGCGGGAGAGACTACGAGCAGTACTTC

d_gene: TRBD1
j_gene: TRBJ2-7
abundance: many
v_gene: TRBV29-1
CDR3aa: CSVRRTGGYEQYF
CDR3nt: TGCAGCGTCCGCCGGACAGGGGGTTACGAGCAGTACTTC